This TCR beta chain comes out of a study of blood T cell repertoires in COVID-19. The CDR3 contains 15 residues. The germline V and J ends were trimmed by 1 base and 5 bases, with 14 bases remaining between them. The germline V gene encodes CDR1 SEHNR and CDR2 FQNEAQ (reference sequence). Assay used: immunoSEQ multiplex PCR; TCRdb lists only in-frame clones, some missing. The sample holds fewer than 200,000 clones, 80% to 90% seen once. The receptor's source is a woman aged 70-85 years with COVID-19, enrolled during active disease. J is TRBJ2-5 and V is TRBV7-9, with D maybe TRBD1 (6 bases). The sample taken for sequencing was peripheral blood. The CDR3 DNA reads TGTGCCAGCAGCTTAGGTCAGGGGAGTAAGGAGACCCAGTACTTC. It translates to CASSLGQGSKETQYF.